The rows below give T cell receptor beta chains drawn from one sample of a study of Tregs in tolerant kidney transplant recipients. These receptors have no identified antigens. TCRdb keeps only in-frame clones here, not all; method: immunoSEQ multiplex PCR. The data contain fewer than 40,000 clones, 82% of them seen just once; the ten biggest clones take up 2% to 2.5%. The material sequenced was Tregs from blood cultured with allogeneic cells. These receptors were taken from a human donor in good health. The CDR3 runs from the conserved cysteine through the conserved F or W. Fields, in order: J gene, D gene, V gene, clone size, CDR3 protein, CDR3 DNA. The D gene is left open where the match is weak. Clone size is shown for a subset of rows, as once, few, many or a class of expanded clone.

>TRBJ2-7|-|TRBV6-4|-
CASSDSNFSLSLSEQYF
TGTGCCAGCAGTGACTCGAATTTTAGCCTATCCCTGTCCGAGCAGTACTTC
>TRBJ1-3|-|TRBV27|-
CASSSRPFGTSGNTIYF
TGTGCCAGCAGTTCTCGACCTTTTGGGACCTCTGGAAACACCATATATTTT
>TRBJ2-3|-|TRBV5-5|-
CASSPRAVGGLAPSTDTQYF
TGTGCCAGCAGCCCCCGGGCCGTGGGGGGCCTTGCCCCTAGCACAGATACGCAGTATTTT
>TRBJ2-5|TRBD2|TRBV11-2|-
CASSLDVLAGLQETQYF
TGTGCCAGCAGCTTAGATGTCCTAGCGGGCCTCCAAGAGACCCAGTACTTC
>TRBJ1-6|TRBD1|TRBV11-2|few
CASSPDRALNSPLHF
TGTGCCAGCAGCCCCGACAGGGCTCTCAATTCACCCCTCCACTTT
>TRBJ1-1|TRBD1|TRBV5-6|few
CASSSNRGRNTEAFF
TGTGCCAGCAGCTCTAATAGGGGGCGGAACACTGAAGCTTTCTTT
>TRBJ2-1|TRBD2|TRBV11-3|-
CASSISGGAYNEQFF
TGTGCCAGCAGCATCAGCGGGGGGGCCTACAATGAGCAGTTCTTC
>TRBJ2-2|-|TRBV18|-
CASSPKQGPGELFF
TGTGCCAGCTCACCAAAGCAAGGGCCCGGGGAGCTGTTTTTT
>TRBJ2-1|-|TRBV4-3|-
CASSQLRDNEQFF
TGCGCCAGCAGCCAACTAAGGGATAATGAGCAGTTCTTC
>TRBJ2-3|TRBD1|TRBV7-8|-
CASSPQGASDTQYF
TGTGCCAGCAGTCCACAGGGGGCGTCAGATACGCAGTATTTT
>TRBJ2-7|TRBD1|TRBV7-3|-
CASSLRGTGSGEQYF
TGTGCCAGCAGCTTAAGGGGGACAGGGTCCGGCGAGCAGTACTTC
>TRBJ1-4|TRBD1|TRBV10-3|medium-sized
CAIRKGTGEEKLFF
TGTGCCATCAGGAAAGGGACAGGGGAGGAAAAACTGTTTTTT
>TRBJ2-7|-|TRBV4-3|-
CASSQVAVSYEQYF
TGCGCCAGCAGCCAAGTAGCGGTCTCCTACGAGCAGTACTTC
>TRBJ2-7|-|TRBV19|-
CASSMIGSYEQYF
TGTGCCAGTAGTATGATAGGGAGCTACGAGCAGTACTTC
>TRBJ2-3|-|TRBV11-1|-
CASKGGSESPTDTQYF
TGTGCCAGCAAAGGTGGGTCGGAGTCTCCTACAGATACGCAGTATTTT
>TRBJ2-3|-|TRBV21-1|-
CAIRTGEQIRTQYF
TGTGCCATAAGGACAGGGGAACAGATACGTACGCAGTATTTT
>TRBJ2-3|TRBD2|TRBV6-1|-
CASSEDPESGNTQYF
TGTGCCAGCAGTGAAGATCCAGAGAGCGGGAATACGCAGTATTTT
>TRBJ1-1|-|TRBV11-3|-
CASSSEVGLAFF
TGTGCCAGCAGCTCAGAGGTTGGTTTGGCTTTCTTT
>TRBJ1-5|-|TRBV6-5|-
CASSYGGNQPQHF
TGTGCCAGCAGTTATGGGGGGAATCAGCCCCAGCATTTT
>TRBJ2-3|-|TRBV6-5|-
CASSQGLAAGSQYF
TGTGCCAGCAGCCAGGGACTGGCTGCGGGGTCGCAGTATTTT
>TRBJ1-6|-|TRBV19|few
CASSIQGYNSPLHF
TGTGCCAGTAGTATCCAGGGCTATAATTCACCCCTCCACTTT
>TRBJ2-2|-|TRBV9|-
CASSVALGGGELFF
TGTGCCAGCAGCGTAGCTCTGGGGGGCGGGGAGCTGTTTTTT
>TRBJ1-2|-|TRBV19|few
CASSIRPVLGYGYTF
TGTGCCAGTAGTATACGCCCGGTCCTTGGCTATGGCTACACCTTC
>TRBJ1-1|-|TRBV29-1|-
CRLEELNTEAFF
TGCAGGCTCGAAGAGTTGAACACTGAAGCTTTCTTT
>TRBJ1-5|-|TRBV6-6|few
CASSFVGVGYQPQHF
TGTGCCAGCAGTTTCGTGGGAGTGGGCTATCAGCCCCAGCATTTT
>TRBJ2-1|TRBD2|TRBV6-5|few
CASSVTSGSRHEQFF
TGTGCCAGCAGCGTGACTAGCGGGAGCAGACATGAGCAGTTCTTC
>TRBJ2-7|TRBD1|TRBV29-1|-
CSVGRGPYEQYF
TGCAGCGTTGGCAGGGGGCCCTACGAGCAGTACTTC
>TRBJ2-6|-|TRBV5-1|-
CASSFGSGANVLTF
TGCGCCAGCAGCTTTGGCTCTGGGGCCAACGTCCTGACTTTC
>TRBJ2-2|-|TRBV4-1|few
CASSSPAGAHTGELFF
TGCGCCAGCAGCTCCCCGGCAGGGGCCCACACCGGGGAGCTGTTTTTT
>TRBJ1-2|TRBD1|TRBV5-6|-
CASSLVPPGTGLNYGYTF
TGTGCCAGCAGCTTGGTGCCCCCGGGGACAGGTCTAAACTATGGCTACACCTTC
>TRBJ2-4|-|TRBV19|-
CASSPGRRLAKNIQYF
TGTGCCAGTAGTCCCGGCAGGCGGCTGGCCAAAAACATTCAGTACTTC
>TRBJ2-7|-|TRBV5-4|-
CASRPTWTGSYEQYF
TGTGCCAGCAGGCCTACCTGGACTGGTTCCTACGAGCAGTACTTC
>TRBJ2-2|TRBD2|TRBV6-4|-
CASSDLASGGRGTGELFF
TGTGCCAGCAGTGACCTCGCTTCGGGCGGGAGGGGCACCGGGGAGCTGTTTTTT
>TRBJ1-5|-|TRBV5-4|-
CASSLYNQPQHF
TGTGCCAGCAGTCTTTATAATCAGCCCCAGCATTTT
>TRBJ2-7|-|TRBV28|-
CASSDTYEQYF
TGTGCCAGCAGTGATACCTACGAGCAGTACTTC
>TRBJ2-1|TRBD2|TRBV7-9|-
CASSLVFGTSGNEQFF
TGTGCCAGCAGCTTAGTTTTTGGGACTAGCGGGAATGAGCAGTTCTTC
>TRBJ2-4|-|TRBV5-1|-
CASSLGPLGAKNIQYF
TGCGCCAGCAGCCTGGGACCCCTGGGGGCCAAAAACATTCAGTACTTC
>TRBJ2-7|-|TRBV11-3|-
CASSPDSHHYEQYF
TGTGCCAGCAGCCCTGACAGCCACCATTACGAGCAGTACTTC
>TRBJ2-5|-|TRBV5-5|-
CASSPAAIGLFGETQYF
TGTGCCAGCAGCCCTGCTGCAATCGGGCTTTTTGGGGAGACCCAGTACTTC
>TRBJ1-2|-|TRBV23-1|once
CASSQRRGNYYGYTF
TGCGCCAGCAGTCAAAGAAGGGGGAATTACTATGGCTACACCTTC
>TRBJ2-5|-|TRBV18|-
CASSPGRETQYF
TGTGCCAGCTCACCTGGGAGGGAGACCCAGTACTTC
>TRBJ1-1|-|TRBV5-1|few
CASSEGPTGNTEAFF
TGCGCCAGCAGCGAGGGACCCACGGGCAACACTGAAGCTTTCTTT
>TRBJ2-3|TRBD2|TRBV9|-
CASSVTSGGGSTDTQYF
TGTGCCAGCAGCGTCACTTCGGGCGGGGGTAGCACAGATACGCAGTATTTT
>TRBJ1-2|TRBD1|TRBV5-6|-
CASSLADRVSYGYTF
TGTGCCAGCAGCTTGGCGGACAGGGTGTCCTATGGCTACACCTTC
>TRBJ2-7|-|TRBV6-5|-
CASSLDRRYEQYF
TGTGCCAGCAGTCTTGACCGACGGTACGAGCAGTACTTC
>TRBJ2-5|-|TRBV9|-
CASSVGSFQETQYF
TGTGCCAGCAGCGTAGGATCTTTTCAAGAGACCCAGTACTTC
>TRBJ2-7|-|TRBV9|-
CASSVGRGSREDRYF
-
>TRBJ1-1|-|TRBV21-1|-
CASSNGRGGIGCPRDTEAFF
TGTGCCAGCAGCAACGGGCGTGGGGGGATAGGGTGTCCTAGGGACACTGAAGCTTTCTTT
>TRBJ2-1|TRBD2|TRBV9|-
CASSVLAGGAYNEQFF
TGTGCCAGCAGCGTCCTAGCGGGAGGGGCCTACAATGAGCAGTTCTTC
>TRBJ2-7|-|TRBV5-8|-
CASSFRERSYEQYF
TGTGCCAGCAGCTTTCGGGAACGATCCTACGAGCAGTACTTC
>TRBJ1-1|-|TRBV21-1|-
CASSKVRTAKWKMNTEAFF
TGTGCCAGCAGCAAAGTACGGACAGCGAAGTGGAAAATGAACACTGAAGCTTTCTTT
>TRBJ1-1|-|TRBV6-1|-
CASSETGSRAEAFF
TGTGCCAGCAGTGAAACAGGGAGTCGGGCTGAAGCTTTCTTT
>TRBJ1-4|-|TRBV7-2|-
CASRGPTNEKLFF
TGTGCCAGCCGGGGGCCAACTAATGAAAAACTGTTTTTT
>TRBJ2-3|-|TRBV13|once
CASSRLAGSISTDTQYF
TGTGCCAGCAGCCGTCTGGCGGGAAGTATTAGCACAGATACGCAGTATTTT
>TRBJ2-2|TRBD2|TRBV19|-
CASSLSGGTNTGELFF
TGTGCCAGTAGTCTCAGCGGGGGAACGAACACCGGGGAGCTGTTTTTT